Shown below are 7 T cell receptor beta chains from a single sample sequenced in a study of T-cell reconstitution after alpha-beta-depleted transplantation in children. During its preparation, the TCRbeta library received unique molecular identifiers. Each CDR3 protein is one row after TCRdb ran MiXCR on the PCR reads. This table has roughly 490,000 distinct CDR3 sequences, around 10% appearing once. The source was PBMCs, mostly from graft donor cells, collected 180 days after TCRalphabeta/CD19-depleted stem cell transplant. These receptors originate from a female patient aged 2-15 years who had a stem cell transplant for aplastic anemia, so the T cells may come from the graft donor.

The V gene is TRBV6-2 or TRBV6-3, the J gene TRBJ2-7; no clear D gene. The CDR3 has 14 amino acids. Trimming left V 8 bases short and J 1 base short, with 15 bases between. Germline CDR1 MNHEY, CDR2 SVGEGT. The CDR3 bases are TGTGCCAGCGGCCCTAACGCTGGGTCCTACGAGCAGTACTTC. This encodes CASGPNAGSYEQYF.

The chain carries TRBV6-2 or TRBV6-3 and TRBJ2-4; 10 nucleotides align to TRBD2. The CDR3 spans 17 residues. Trimming removed 1 base from V and 6 bases from J; junction bases left unmatched: 9. Per germline, CDR1 MNHEY and CDR2 SVGEGT. CDR3 amino acids: CASSYWLAGVVLNIQYF. CDR3 coding DNA: TGTGCCAGCAGTTACTGGCTAGCGGGAGTGGTTTTAAACATTCAGTACTTC.

This chain connects TRBV6-2 or TRBV6-3 to TRBJ1-1, with D perhaps matching TRBD1 (5 bases). The CDR3 is made up of 15 amino acids. The germline CDR1 and CDR2 sequences are MNHEY and SVGEGT. Trimming pared 2 bases from V and 1 base from J, leaving 11 bases between. Here the CDR3 reads CASSYGGSGNTEAFF. As DNA, the CDR3 is TGTGCCAGCAGTTACGGGGGATCTGGGAACACTGAAGCTTTCTTT.

This clonotype was seen many times. This chain connects TRBV7-2 to TRBJ2-5, with D tentatively TRBD2 (5 bases). Germline V gives CDR1 SGHTA, CDR2 FQGNSA. V was pared by 1 base and J by 3 bases, with 15 bases between. The CDR3 totals 16 residues. The CDR3 spells CASSLVYGIRKETQYF. The CDR3 coding sequence is TGTGCCAGCAGCTTAGTATACGGGATTCGGAAAGAGACCCAGTACTTC.

A few counts support this clonotype. The chain carries TRBV5-1 and TRBJ2-3, with TRBD2 matching 16 bases. This CDR3 is 19 amino acids long. The trim removed 4 bases at V and 0 bases at J, leaving 8 bases unmatched. Germline CDR1 and CDR2: SGHRS and YFSETQ. In DNA, the CDR3 is TGCGCCAGCAGCAGGGGACTAGCGGGAGGGCCGGTGAGCACAGATACGCAGTATTTT. Translated: CASSRGLAGGPVSTDTQYF.

The chain joins TRBV20-1 to TRBJ2-7; 11 nucleotides line up with TRBD1. This CDR3 contains 16 residues. Per the germline V gene, CDR1 is DFQATT and CDR2 is SNEGSKA (reference sequence). The V and J ends lost 3 bases and 9 bases, in that order; junction bases with no gene match: 16. The CDR3 DNA follows: TGCAGTGCTAGCGGCCTACCGGGACAGGGGGGAGACGTGCAGTACTTC. The encoded protein is CSASGLPGQGGDVQYF.

This clonotype was found a few times. CDR3 nucleotides: TGCAGTGCCACGACAGGGGCTAACTATGGCTACACCTTC. Translating it yields CSATTGANYGYTF. The chain carries TRBV20-1 and TRBJ1-2, with 8 nucleotides matching TRBD1. V dropped 6 bases and J dropped 0; count of bases not matched to a gene: 3. The germline gives CDR1 DFQATT, CDR2 SNEGSKA (reference sequence). This CDR3 has 13 amino acids.